This TCR beta chain was identified in a study of T-cell memory formation after mild COVID-19. Study background: Most TCR clusters belonged to a single donor. Findings of the study overall: Clones shrinking from day 15 to 85 showed even CD4/CD8 mixes; later expanders tilted CD4+. Among CD4+ contracting clones, most were CM and EM, and CD8+ ones EMRA.

A single record per CDR3 protein comes from TCRdb applying MiXCR to the 5' RACE reads. The sample includes approximately 180,000 distinct CDR3 sequences, about a sixth seen only once; the top ten take roughly 2.1%. The sample holds a few counts of this clonotype. Its target is unknown. The CDR3 length is 10 residues. In germline, CDR1 is SQVTM, CDR2 ANQGSEA. The germline V and J ends were trimmed by 2 bases and 8 bases, with 6 bases remaining between them. The sequencing sample was made of PBMCs or a T cell subset sorted from them (not recorded which). This receptor was taken from an adult woman who had mild COVID-19 (a few samples of this study predate the infection). Cell type and time point are not known. V is TRBV29-1 and J is TRBJ1-2; D call uncertain. The CDR3 sequence: CSVETHGYTF. DNA for the CDR3: TGCAGCGTTGAAACTCACGGCTACACCTTC.